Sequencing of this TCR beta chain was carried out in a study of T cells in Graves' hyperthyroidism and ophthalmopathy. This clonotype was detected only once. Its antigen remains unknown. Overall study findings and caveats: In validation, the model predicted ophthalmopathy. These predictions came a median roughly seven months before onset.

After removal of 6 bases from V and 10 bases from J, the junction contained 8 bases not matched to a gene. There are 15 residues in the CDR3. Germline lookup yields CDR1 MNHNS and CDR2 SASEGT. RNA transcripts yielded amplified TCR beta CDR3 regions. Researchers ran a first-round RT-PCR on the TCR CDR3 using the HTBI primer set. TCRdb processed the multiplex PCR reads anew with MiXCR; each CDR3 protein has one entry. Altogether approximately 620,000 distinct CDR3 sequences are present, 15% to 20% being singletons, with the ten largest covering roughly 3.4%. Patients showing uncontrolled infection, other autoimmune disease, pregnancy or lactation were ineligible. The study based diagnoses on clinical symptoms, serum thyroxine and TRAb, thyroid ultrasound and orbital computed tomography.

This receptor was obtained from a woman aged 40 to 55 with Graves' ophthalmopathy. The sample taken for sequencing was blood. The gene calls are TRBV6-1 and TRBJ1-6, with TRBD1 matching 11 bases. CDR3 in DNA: TGTGCCAGCAGGGGACAGGGGGGGCTTCTGTCACCCCTCCACTTT. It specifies CASRGQGGLLSPLHF.